The present entry profiles one T cell receptor beta chain with its context. Its antigen is unknown. The source of the sample is a study of cytomegalovirus exposure and HLA in healthy donors. Study-level points and caveats: Presence/absence analysis assumed near-uniform sequencing depth across donors.

The CDR3 is 14 amino acids. Per germline, CDR1 SGHRS and CDR2 YFSETQ. V was shortened by 5 bases and J by 4 bases, with 13 bases between the two germline ends. This PCR relied on a set of 60 Vbeta primers and 13 Jbeta primers. The method was immunoSEQ multiplex PCR; TCRdb's version includes in-frame clones alone and lacks a portion of them. Of about 56,000 clones listed, just under 85% are singletons. This chain uses TRBV5-1 with TRBJ2-1; D perhaps matches TRBD2 (5 bases). Sequences were obtained from PBMCs. The receptor's source is a man aged 40-49 years in good health and CMV-seronegative. CDR3 in amino acids: CASSSTRAYNEQFF. The DNA of the CDR3 is TGCGCCAGCAGTTCAACTAGGGCTTACAATGAGCAGTTCTTC.